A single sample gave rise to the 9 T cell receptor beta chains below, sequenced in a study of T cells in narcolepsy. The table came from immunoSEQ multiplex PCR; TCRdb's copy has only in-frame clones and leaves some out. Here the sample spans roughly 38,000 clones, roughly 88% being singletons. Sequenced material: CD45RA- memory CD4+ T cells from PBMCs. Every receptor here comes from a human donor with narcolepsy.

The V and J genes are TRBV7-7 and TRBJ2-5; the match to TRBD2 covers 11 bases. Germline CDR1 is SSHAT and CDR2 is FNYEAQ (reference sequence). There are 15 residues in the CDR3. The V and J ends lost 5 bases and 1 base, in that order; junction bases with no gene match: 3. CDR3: CASSHTSGGQETQYF. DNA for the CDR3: TGTGCCAGCAGCCATACTAGCGGGGGCCAAGAGACCCAGTACTTC.

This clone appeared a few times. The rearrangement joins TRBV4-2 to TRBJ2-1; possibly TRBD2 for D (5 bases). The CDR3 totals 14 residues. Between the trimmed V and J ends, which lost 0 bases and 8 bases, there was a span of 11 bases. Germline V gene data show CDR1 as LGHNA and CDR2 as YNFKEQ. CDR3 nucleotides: TGTGCCAGCAGCCAAGAGGCCGGGGTCGATGAGCAGTTCTTC. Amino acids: CASSQEAGVDEQFF.

CDR3 coding DNA: TGTGCCAGTAGTATATTCGCCAGGGGTGGGCTAGCCAAAAACATTCAGTACTTC. Translating it yields CASSIFARGGLAKNIQYF. V and J are TRBV19 and TRBJ2-4; D is possibly TRBD1 (6 bases). This CDR3 is 18 amino acids long. V lost 2 bases and J 0 bases, leaving 17 bases between the germline ends. The germline V gene encodes CDR1 LNHDA and CDR2 SQIVND (reference sequence).

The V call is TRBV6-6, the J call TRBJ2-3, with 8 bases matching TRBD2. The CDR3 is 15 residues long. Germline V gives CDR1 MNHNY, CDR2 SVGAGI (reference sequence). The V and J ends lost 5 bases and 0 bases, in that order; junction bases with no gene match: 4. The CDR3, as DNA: TGTGCCAGCAGTGGTCGGACTAGCAGCACAGATACGCAGTATTTT. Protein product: CASSGRTSSTDTQYF.

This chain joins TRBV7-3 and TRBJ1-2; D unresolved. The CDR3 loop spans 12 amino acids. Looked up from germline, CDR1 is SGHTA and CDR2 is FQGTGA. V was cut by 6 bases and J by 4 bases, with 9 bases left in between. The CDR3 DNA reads TGTGCCAGCAGGGGGAGGGCCTATGGCTACACCTTC. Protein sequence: CASRGRAYGYTF.

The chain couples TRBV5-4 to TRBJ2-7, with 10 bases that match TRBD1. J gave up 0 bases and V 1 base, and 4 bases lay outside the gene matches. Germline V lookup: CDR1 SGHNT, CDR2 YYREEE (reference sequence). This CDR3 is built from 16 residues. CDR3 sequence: CASSLNRDRGSYEQYF. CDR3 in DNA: TGTGCCAGCAGCTTGAATAGGGACAGGGGCTCCTACGAGCAGTACTTC.

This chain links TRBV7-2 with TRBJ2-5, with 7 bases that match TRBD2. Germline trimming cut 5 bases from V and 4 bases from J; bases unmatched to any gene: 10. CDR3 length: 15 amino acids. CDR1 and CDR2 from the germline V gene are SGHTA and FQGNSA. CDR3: CASSPYGGSRETQYF. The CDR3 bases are TGTGCCAGCAGCCCATACGGGGGGTCCCGAGAGACCCAGTACTTC.

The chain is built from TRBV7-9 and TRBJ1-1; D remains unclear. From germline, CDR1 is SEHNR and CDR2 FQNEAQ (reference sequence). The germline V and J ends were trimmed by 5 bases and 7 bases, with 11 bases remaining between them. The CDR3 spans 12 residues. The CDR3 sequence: CASSQEALEAFF. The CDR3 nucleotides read TGTGCCAGCAGCCAAGAGGCTCTTGAAGCTTTCTTT.

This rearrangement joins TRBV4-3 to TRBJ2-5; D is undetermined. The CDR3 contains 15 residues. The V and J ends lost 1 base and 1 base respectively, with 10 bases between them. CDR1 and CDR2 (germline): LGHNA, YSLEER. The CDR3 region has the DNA TGCGCCAGCAGCCAAGGACATAACACCCAAGAGACCCAGTACTTC. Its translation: CASSQGHNTQETQYF.